These T cell receptor beta chains were read from a single sample in a study of control samples from healthy donors and cancer patients. Profiling relied on immunoSEQ multiplex PCR, and the TCRdb table lists in-frame clones only, not all of them. Of tens of thousands of clones in the sample, 85% to 90% were seen once. The specimen was PBMCs. Receptors were obtained from an older woman with head and neck cancer. Both conserved end residues are part of each CDR3. D genes are given only for firm matches. Only part of the rows carry a size: once, few, many, or a class if the clone is expanded.

>TRBV29-1|NA|TRBJ2-5|NA
TGCAGCGTTCGGCAAAGTCAAGAGACCCAGTACTTC
CSVRQSQETQYF
>TRBV9|NA|TRBJ2-1|NA
TGTGCCAGCAGCGGGGGCAGCTCCTACAATGAGCAGTTCTTC
CASSGGSSYNEQFF
>TRBV12-2|NA|TRBJ2-7|NA
TGTGCAAGTCGCTTAGGTGGGGTTCGGTACGGTCTAGCGGGAGAGAACGAGCAGTACTTC
CASRLGGVRYGLAGENEQYF
>TRBV18|NA|TRBJ2-2|NA
TGTGCCAGCTCACCCCGGGGAACCGGGGAGCTGTTTTTT
CASSPRGTGELFF
>TRBV6-2/TRBV6-3|once|TRBJ2-1|TRBD2
TGTGCCAGCAGCCACGGTAAAGGCGGGAGGGCTGGGTCCTACAATGAGCAGTTCTTC
CASSHGKGGRAGSYNEQFF
>TRBV19|once|TRBJ2-7|NA
TGTGCCAGTAGTATCCCAGGTTACGAGCAGTACTTC
CASSIPGYEQYF
>TRBV23-1|NA|TRBJ2-1|TRBD2
TGCGCCAGCAGTCAATCGAAGGGACAGGGACTAGCGGGAGGGCTCGGTGAGCAGTTCTTC
CASSQSKGQGLAGGLGEQFF
>TRBV18|NA|TRBJ2-6|NA
TGTGCCAGCTCACCACCGAGAGGGGTTGGTGGGGCCAACGTCCTGACTTTC
CASSPPRGVGGANVLTF
>TRBV18|NA|TRBJ2-1|TRBD1
TGTGCCAGCTCACGACAGGGCAGAAACAATGAGCAGTTCTTC
CASSRQGRNNEQFF
>TRBV28|NA|TRBJ1-1|NA
TGTGCCAGCAGTTTATTTCCCAGGAGGGTGTCCGAAGCTTTCTTT
CASSLFPRRVSEAFF
>TRBV10-1|NA|TRBJ2-3|TRBD2
TGCGCCAGCAGTGATCTAGCGGGAGGGACAGATACGCAGTATTTT
CASSDLAGGTDTQYF
>TRBV9|few|TRBJ2-7|NA
TGTGCCAGCAGCGCAGGGCCTAGCTCCTACGAGCAGTACTTC
CASSAGPSSYEQYF
>TRBV29-1|few|TRBJ2-1|NA
TGCAGCGGTGGTGCCAGGGCGGTCAATGAGCAGTTCTTC
CSGGARAVNEQFF
>TRBV13|NA|TRBJ1-3|NA
TGTGCCAGCAGCACAGGGAACTCTGGAAACACCATATATTTT
CASSTGNSGNTIYF